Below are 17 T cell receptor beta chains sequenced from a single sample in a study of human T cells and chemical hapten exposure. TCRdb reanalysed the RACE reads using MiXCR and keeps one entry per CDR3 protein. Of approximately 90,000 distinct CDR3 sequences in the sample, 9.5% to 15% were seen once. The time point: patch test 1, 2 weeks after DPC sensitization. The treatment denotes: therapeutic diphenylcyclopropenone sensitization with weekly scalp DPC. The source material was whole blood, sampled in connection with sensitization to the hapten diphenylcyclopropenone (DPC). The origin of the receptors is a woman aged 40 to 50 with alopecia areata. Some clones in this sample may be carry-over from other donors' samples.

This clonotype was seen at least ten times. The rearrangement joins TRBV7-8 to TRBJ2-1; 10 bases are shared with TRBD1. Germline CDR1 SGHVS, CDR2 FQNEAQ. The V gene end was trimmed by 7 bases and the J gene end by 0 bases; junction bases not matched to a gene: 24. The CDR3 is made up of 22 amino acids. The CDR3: CASTQLPSYRDRGFLSYNEQFF. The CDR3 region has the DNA TGTGCCAGCACCCAACTACCGAGCTACCGGGACAGGGGATTCCTCTCCTACAATGAGCAGTTCTTC.

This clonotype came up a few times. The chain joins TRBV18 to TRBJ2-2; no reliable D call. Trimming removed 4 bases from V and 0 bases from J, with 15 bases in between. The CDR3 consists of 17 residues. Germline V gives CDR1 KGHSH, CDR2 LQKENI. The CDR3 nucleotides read TGTGCCAGCTCACGCATGCAAAACCACGCGAACACCGGGGAGCTGTTTTTT. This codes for CASSRMQNHANTGELFF.

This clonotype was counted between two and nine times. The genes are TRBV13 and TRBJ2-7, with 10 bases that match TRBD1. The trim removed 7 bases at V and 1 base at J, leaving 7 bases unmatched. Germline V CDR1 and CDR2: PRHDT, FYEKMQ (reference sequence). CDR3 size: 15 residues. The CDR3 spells CASNRRDRGSYEQYF. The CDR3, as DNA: TGTGCCAGCAATCGCCGGGACAGGGGTTCCTACGAGCAGTACTTC.

The CDR3 protein is CASSYSKPGQGREKLFF. The CDR3 coding sequence is TGTGCCAGCAGTTACTCGAAGCCGGGACAGGGGAGGGAAAAACTGTTTTTT. The chain links TRBV6-5 to TRBJ1-4; 10 bases line up with TRBD1. CDR1 is MNHEY and CDR2 is SVGAGI in the germline V gene. Trimming took 0 bases from V and 8 from J; bases not matched to a gene: 9. This CDR3 contains 17 residues.

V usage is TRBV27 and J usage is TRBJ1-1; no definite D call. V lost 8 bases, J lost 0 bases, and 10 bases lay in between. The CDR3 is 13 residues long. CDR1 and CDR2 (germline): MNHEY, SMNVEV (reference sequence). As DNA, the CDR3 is TGTGCCAGCGGGGTCGTCATGAACACTGAAGCTTTCTTT. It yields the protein CASGVVMNTEAFF.

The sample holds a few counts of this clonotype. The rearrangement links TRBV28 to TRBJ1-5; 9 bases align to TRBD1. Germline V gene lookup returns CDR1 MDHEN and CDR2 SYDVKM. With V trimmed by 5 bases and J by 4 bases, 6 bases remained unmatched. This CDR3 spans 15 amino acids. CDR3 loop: CASSVVTGGNQPQHF. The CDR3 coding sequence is TGTGCCAGCAGTGTGGTGACAGGGGGGAATCAGCCCCAGCATTTT.

The CDR3 DNA follows: TGTGCCAGCTCACCCGGACAGGGGGCTCGTCAATACAATGAGCAGTTCTTC. Protein sequence: CASSPGQGARQYNEQFF. The chain employs TRBV18 and TRBJ2-1; TRBD1 aligns across 11 bases. CDR1 is KGHSH and CDR2 is LQKENI in the germline V gene. CDR3 length equals 17 residues. The J segment lost 4 bases and the V segment lost 3 bases, leaving 8 bases of the junction unmatched. The whole variable domain, filled in from reference TRBV18 and TRBJ2-1, reads NAGVMQNPRHLVRRRGQEARLRCSPMKGHSHVYWYRQLPEEGLKFMVYLQKENIIDESGMPKERFSAEFPKEGPSILRIQQVVRGDSAAYFCASSPGQGARQYNEQFFGPGTRLTVL.

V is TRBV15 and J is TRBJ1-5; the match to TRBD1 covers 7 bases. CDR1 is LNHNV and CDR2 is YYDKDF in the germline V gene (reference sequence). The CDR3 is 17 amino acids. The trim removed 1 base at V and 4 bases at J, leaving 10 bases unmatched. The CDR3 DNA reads TGTGCCACCAGCAGAGCAAGGGACAGCCGCACTAATCAGCCCCAGCATTTT. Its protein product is CATSRARDSRTNQPQHF.

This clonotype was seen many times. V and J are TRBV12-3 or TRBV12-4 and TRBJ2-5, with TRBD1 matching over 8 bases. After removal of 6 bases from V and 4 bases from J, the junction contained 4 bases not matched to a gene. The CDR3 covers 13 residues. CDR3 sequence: CASRLTGVETQYF. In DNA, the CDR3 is TGTGCCAGCAGACTGACAGGGGTAGAGACCCAGTACTTC.

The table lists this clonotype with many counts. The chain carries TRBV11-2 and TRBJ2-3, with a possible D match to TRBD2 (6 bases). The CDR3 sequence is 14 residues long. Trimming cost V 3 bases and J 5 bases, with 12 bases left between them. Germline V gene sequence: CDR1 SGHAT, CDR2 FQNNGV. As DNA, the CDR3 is TGTGCCAGCAGCTTTATCGAGGGAGGAGATACGCAGTATTTT. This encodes CASSFIEGGDTQYF.

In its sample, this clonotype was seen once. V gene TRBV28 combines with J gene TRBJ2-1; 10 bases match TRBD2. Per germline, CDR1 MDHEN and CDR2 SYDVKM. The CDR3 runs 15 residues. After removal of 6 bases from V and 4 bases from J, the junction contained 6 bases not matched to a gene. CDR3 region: CASRLTSGLYNEQFF. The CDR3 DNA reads TGTGCCAGCAGATTGACTAGCGGGTTATACAATGAGCAGTTCTTC.

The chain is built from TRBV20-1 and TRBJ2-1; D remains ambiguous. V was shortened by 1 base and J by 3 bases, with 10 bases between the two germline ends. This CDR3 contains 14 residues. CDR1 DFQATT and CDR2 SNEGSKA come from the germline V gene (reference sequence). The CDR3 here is CSARVEWGYNEQFF. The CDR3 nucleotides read TGCAGTGCTAGAGTGGAGTGGGGCTACAATGAGCAGTTCTTC.

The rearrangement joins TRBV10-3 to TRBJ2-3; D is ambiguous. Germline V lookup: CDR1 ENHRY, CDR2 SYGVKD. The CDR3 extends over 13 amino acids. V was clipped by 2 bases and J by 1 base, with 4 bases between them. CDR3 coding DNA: TGTGCCATCAGTGAGCAGGGCACAGATACGCAGTATTTT. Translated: CAISEQGTDTQYF.

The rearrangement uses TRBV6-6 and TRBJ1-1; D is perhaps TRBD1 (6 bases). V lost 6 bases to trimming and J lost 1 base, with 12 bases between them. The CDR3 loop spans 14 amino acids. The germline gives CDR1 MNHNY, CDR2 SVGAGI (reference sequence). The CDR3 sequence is CASRNRQANTEAFF. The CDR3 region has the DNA TGTGCCAGCAGAAATAGACAGGCGAACACTGAAGCTTTCTTT.

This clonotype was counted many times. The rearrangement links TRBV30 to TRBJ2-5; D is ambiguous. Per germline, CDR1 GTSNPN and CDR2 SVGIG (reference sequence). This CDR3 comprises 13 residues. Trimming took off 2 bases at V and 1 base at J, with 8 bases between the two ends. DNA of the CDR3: TGTGCCTGGAGTCCGGGTAGCCAAGAGACCCAGTACTTC. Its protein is CAWSPGSQETQYF.

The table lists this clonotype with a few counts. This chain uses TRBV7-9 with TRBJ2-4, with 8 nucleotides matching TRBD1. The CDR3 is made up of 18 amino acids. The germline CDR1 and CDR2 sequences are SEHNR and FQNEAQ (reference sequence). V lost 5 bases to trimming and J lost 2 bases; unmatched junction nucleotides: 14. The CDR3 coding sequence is TGTGCCAGCAGCCGGACCTCCTCCGGGACAGGTCCCAAAAACATTCAGTACTTC. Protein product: CASSRTSSGTGPKNIQYF.

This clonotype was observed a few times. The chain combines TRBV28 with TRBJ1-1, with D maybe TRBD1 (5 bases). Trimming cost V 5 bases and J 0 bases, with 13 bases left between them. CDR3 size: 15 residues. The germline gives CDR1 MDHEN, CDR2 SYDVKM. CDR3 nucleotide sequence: TGTGCCAGCAGTGGGGAGGGACTGATGAACACTGAAGCTTTCTTT. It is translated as CASSGEGLMNTEAFF.